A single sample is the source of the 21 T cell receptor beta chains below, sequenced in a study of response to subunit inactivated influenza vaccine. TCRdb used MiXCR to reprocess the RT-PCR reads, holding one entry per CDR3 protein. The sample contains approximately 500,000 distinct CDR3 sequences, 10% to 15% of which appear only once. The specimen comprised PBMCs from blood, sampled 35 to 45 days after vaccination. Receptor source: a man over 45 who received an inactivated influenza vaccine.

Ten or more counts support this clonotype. CDR3 in amino acids: CSVGGRRGNEQFF. The CDR3 coding sequence is TGCAGCGTTGGGGGGCGCCGAGGGAATGAGCAGTTCTTC. V gene TRBV29-1 combines with J gene TRBJ2-1, with D possibly being TRBD1 (6 bases). Deletions cut 4 bases from V and 7 bases from J, with 14 bases between. This CDR3 region has 13 residues. Looked up from germline, CDR1 is SQVTM and CDR2 is ANQGSEA.

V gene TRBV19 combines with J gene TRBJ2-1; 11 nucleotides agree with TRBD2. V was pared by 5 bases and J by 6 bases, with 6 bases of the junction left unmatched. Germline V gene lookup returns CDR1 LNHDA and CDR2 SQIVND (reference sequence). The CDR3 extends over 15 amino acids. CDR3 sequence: CASSPPGLAVNEQFF. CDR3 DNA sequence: TGTGCCAGTAGTCCCCCGGGACTAGCGGTCAATGAGCAGTTCTTC.

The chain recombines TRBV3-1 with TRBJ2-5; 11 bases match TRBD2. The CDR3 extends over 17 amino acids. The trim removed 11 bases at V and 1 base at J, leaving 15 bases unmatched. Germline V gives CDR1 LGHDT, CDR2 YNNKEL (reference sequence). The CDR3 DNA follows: TGTGCCTTCAGCTTCGAGGGACTAGCGGACCTCCAAGAGACCCAGTACTTC. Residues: CAFSFEGLADLQETQYF.

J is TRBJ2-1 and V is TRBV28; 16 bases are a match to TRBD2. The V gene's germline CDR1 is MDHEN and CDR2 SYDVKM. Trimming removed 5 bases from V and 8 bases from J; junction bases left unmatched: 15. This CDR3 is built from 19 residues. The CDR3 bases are TGTGCCAGCAGTCCTGACCGCACATCCGGGACTAGCGGGGGGGATGAGCAGTTCTTC. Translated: CASSPDRTSGTSGGDEQFF.

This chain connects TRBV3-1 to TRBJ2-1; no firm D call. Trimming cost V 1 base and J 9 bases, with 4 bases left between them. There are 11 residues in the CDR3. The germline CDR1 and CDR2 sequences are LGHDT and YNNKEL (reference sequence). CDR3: CASSQGFEQFF. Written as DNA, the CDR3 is TGTGCCAGCAGCCAAGGGTTTGAGCAGTTCTTC.

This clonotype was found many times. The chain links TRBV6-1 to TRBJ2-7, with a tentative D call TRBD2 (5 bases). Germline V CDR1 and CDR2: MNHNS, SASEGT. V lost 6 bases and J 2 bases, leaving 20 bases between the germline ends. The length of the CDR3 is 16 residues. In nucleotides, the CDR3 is TGTGCCAGCAGAGAGGACTCGCTCCTTACCCCCTACGAGCAGTACTTC. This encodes CASREDSLLTPYEQYF.

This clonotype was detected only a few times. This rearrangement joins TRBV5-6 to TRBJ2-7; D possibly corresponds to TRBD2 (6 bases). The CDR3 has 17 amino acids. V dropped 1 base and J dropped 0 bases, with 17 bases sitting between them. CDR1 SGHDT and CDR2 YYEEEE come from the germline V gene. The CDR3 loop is CASSLFYGGRSSYEQYF. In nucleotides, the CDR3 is TGTGCCAGCAGCTTGTTCTATGGAGGGAGGAGCTCCTACGAGCAGTACTTC.

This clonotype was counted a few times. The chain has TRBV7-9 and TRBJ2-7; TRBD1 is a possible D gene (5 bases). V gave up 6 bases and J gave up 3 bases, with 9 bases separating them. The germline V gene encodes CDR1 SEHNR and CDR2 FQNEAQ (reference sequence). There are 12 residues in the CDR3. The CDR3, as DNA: TGTGCCAGCAGGACCGGACACTACGAGCAGTACTTC. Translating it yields CASRTGHYEQYF.

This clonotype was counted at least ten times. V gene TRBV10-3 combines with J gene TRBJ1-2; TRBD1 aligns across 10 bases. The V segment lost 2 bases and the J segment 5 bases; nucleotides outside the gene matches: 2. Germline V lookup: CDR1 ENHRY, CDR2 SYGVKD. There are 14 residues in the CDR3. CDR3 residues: CAISEMDRGYGYTF. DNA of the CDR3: TGTGCCATCAGTGAGATGGACAGGGGGTATGGCTACACCTTC.

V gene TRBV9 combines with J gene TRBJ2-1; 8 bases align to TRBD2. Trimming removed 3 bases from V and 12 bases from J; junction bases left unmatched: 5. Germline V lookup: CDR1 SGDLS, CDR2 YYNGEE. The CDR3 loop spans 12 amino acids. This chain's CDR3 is CASSAGLAGQFF. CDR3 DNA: TGTGCCAGCAGCGCAGGACTAGCCGGGCAGTTCTTC.

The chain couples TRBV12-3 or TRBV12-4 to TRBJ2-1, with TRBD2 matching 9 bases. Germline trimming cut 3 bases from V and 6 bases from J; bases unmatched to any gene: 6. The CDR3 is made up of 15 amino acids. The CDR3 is CASSFGTSSFNEQFF. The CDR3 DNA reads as TGTGCCAGCAGTTTTGGGACTAGCTCTTTCAATGAGCAGTTCTTC.

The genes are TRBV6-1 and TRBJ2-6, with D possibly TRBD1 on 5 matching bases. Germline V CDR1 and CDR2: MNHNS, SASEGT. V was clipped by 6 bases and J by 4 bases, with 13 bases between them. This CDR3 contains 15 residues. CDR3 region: CASRFGANGANVLTF. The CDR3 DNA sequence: TGTGCCAGCAGATTTGGGGCAAACGGGGCCAACGTCCTGACTTTC.

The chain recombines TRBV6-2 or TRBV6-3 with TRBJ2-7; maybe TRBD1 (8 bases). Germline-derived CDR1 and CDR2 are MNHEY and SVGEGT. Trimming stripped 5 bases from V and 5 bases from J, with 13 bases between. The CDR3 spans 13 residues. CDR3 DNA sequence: TGTGCCAGCAGTCGGACAGGGAGGGACGAGCAGTACTTC. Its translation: CASSRTGRDEQYF.

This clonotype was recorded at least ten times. CDR3 sequence reads: CAISARAQDYEQYF. The CDR3 region has the DNA TGTGCCATCAGCGCGCGGGCCCAAGACTACGAGCAGTACTTC. The chain recombines TRBV10-3 with TRBJ2-7; weak D call: TRBD2 (5 bases). CDR3 size: 14 residues. CDR1 and CDR2 (germline): ENHRY, SYGVKD. V lost 6 bases and J lost 3, with 15 bases in between.

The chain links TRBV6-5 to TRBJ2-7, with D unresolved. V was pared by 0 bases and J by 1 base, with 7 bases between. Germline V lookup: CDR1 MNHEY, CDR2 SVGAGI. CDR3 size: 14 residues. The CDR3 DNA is TGTGCCAGCAGTTACTCTGGGCCTTCCTACGAGCAGTACTTC. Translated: CASSYSGPSYEQYF.

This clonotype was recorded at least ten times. The CDR3 loop reads CASSLRTGQTEAFF. Written as DNA, the CDR3 is TGCGCCAGCAGCCTACGGACAGGGCAGACTGAAGCTTTCTTT. The chain employs TRBV4-1 and TRBJ1-1, with 8 positions matching TRBD1. J lost 5 bases, V lost 4 bases, and 6 bases had no gene match. The germline CDR1 and CDR2 sequences are MGHRA and YSYEKL. The CDR3 runs 14 residues.

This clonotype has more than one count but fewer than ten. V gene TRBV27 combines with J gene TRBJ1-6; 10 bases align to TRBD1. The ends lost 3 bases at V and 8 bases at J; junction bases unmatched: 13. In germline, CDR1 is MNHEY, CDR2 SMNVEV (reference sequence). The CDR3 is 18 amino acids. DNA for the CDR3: TGTGCCAGCAGTTTTTCCGGGGGACAGGGGTTATGGTATTCACCCCTCCACTTT. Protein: CASSFSGGQGLWYSPLHF.

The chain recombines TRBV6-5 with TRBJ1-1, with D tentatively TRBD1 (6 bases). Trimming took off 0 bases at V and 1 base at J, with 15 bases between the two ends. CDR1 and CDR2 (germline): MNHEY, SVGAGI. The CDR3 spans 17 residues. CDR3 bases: TGTGCCAGCAGTTACTCGAAGTGGGGGGCAGAGAACACTGAAGCTTTCTTT. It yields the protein CASSYSKWGAENTEAFF.

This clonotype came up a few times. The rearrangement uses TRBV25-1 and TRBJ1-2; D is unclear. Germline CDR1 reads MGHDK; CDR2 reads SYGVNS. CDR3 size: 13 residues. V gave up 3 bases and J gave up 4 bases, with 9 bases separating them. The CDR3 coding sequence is TGTGCCAGCAGTGAGGACCCCCGCTATGGCTACACCTTC. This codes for CASSEDPRYGYTF.

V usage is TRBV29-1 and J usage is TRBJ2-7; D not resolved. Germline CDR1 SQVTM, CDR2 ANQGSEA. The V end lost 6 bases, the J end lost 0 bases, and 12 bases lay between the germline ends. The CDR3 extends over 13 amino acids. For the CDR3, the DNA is TGCAGCGTCGTCCCGGTGGGCTCCTACGAGCAGTACTTC. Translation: CSVVPVGSYEQYF.

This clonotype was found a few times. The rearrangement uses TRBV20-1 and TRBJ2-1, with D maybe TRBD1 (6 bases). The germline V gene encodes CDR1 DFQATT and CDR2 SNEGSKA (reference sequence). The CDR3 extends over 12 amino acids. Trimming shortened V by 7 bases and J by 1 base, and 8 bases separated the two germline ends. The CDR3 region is CSVGGSYNEQFF. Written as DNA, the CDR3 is TGCAGTGTAGGGGGTTCCTACAATGAGCAGTTCTTC.